The rows below give T cell receptor beta chains drawn from one sample of a study of metastatic and nonmetastatic thyroid tumors. TCRdb re-called clones via MiXCR from the PCR reads. The profile shows approximately 11,000 clones, 25% to 35% of them singletons. Source material: tumor tissue. The receptors here all came from a female donor with papillary thyroid cancer or a benign thyroid nodule (not recorded which). Some clones in this sample may be carry-over from other donors' samples. Both conserved end residues are part of each CDR3. Rows may omit the clone size; those that give it use once, few, many or a size class.

v_gene | abundance | CDR3aa
TRBV19 | many | CATTPGQKKNIQYF
TRBV20-1 | . | CSALTSGSTDTQYF
TRBV6-1 | few | CASSTPGTGYSPLHF
TRBV4-1 | few | CASSQDQRVRYEQYF
TRBV20-1 | . | CSARLSGVQPQHF
TRBV11-2 | . | CATPPSGDSPYGYTF
TRBV15 | few | CATSRDQGYEQYF
TRBV28 | few | CASSLWAVTVIEAFF
TRBV6-1 | few | CASSEGWTGDGYTF
TRBV30 | . | CAWLKGRINEKLFF
TRBV20-1 | . | CSASNPSGSSGTGELFF
TRBV6-4 | . | CASSSMTSGRYQETQYF
TRBV2 | . | CASRRRTLLGETQYF